Below, one T cell receptor beta chain is given with its context. Here immunoSEQ multiplex PCR was the method, and the copy in TCRdb shows in-frame clones only, minus some. The top ten clones hold around 4% of a sample with approximately 150,000 clones, approximately 90% of them seen once. The germline CDR1 and CDR2 sequences are LGHDT and YNNKEL (reference sequence). J was trimmed by 4 bases and V by 3 bases; bases with no gene match: 4. This CDR3 comprises 14 residues. These data come from a study of T cell responses to AZD1222 COVID-19 vaccine. Specimen: peripheral blood, collected on day 0 of MenACWY control vaccination. The chain has TRBV3-1 (or the pseudogene TRBV3-2) and TRBJ2-5; 8 nucleotides line up with TRBD1. This TCR was recovered from an adult in good health. DNA for the CDR3: TGTGCCAGCAGCCAGGACAGGGAGCGAGAGACCCAGTACTTC. Translating gives CASSQDRERETQYF.